This T cell receptor (beta chain) was identified in a study of T cell clonotyping in hematopoietic cell transplantation. Whole-study context: Recipients' pretransplant samples followed cytoreduction.

Trimming took off 3 bases at V and 6 bases at J, with 15 bases between the two ends. The CDR3 extends over 14 amino acids. Germline-derived CDR1 and CDR2 are MNHEY and SMNVEV (reference sequence). Time point specified: recipient sample about 28 days before transplant, after cytoreduction. Overall study findings and caveats: Few recipient clonotypes overlapped donors; over 95% were de novo at given depth.

The table lists this clone with a few counts. Its antigen is undetermined. Repertoires were generated with immunoSEQ multiplex PCR, while TCRdb's copy carries only in-frame clones and drops some. The table records 25,000 to 30,000 clones, around 80% of them present only once. This TCR was sampled from a woman aged 55-70 years with acute myeloid leukemia. Some clones in this sample may be carry-over from other donors' samples. This chain connects TRBV27 to TRBJ2-7, with D possibly matching TRBD1 (6 bases). Specimen: peripheral blood mononuclear cells, collected before stem cell transplant. The CDR3 sequence: CASSLLQGIPEQYF. The CDR3 DNA is TGTGCCAGCAGTTTGTTACAGGGTATTCCCGAGCAGTACTTC.